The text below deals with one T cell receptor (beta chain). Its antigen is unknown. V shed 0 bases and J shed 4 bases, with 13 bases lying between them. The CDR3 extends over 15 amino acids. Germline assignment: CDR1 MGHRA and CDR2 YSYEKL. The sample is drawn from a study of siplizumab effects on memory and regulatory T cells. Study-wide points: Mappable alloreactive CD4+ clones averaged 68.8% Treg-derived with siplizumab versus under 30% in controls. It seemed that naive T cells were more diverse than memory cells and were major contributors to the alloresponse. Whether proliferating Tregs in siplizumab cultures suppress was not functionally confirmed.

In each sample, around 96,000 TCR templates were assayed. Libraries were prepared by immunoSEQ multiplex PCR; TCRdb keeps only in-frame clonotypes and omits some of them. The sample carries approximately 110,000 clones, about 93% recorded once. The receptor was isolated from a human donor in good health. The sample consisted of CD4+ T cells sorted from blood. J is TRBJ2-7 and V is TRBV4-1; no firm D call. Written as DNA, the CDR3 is TGCGCCAGCAGCCAAGATCGGGCATACGGGTACGAGCAGTACTTC. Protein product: CASSQDRAYGYEQYF.